Each of the 10 T cell receptor beta chains below was sequenced from the same sample in a study of spatial heterogeneity in lung cancer. TCRdb itself ran the 5' RACE reads through MiXCR, one entry per CDR3 protein. The data contain some 20,000 distinct CDR3 sequences, approximately 15% of them singletons. Time point denoted: sample taken at primary tumor resection. For these receptors, no antigen is known. Findings of the study overall: How many expanded intratumoral alpha and beta TCRs were present tracked the tumor mutation count, which was a count of nonsynonymous mutations.

Sequencing was performed on lung tumor tissue, taken at surgery. The receptors were gathered from a female donor with early-stage non-small cell lung cancer.

The genes are TRBV28 and TRBJ2-5; D is uncertain. The germline CDR1 and CDR2 sequences are MDHEN and SYDVKM. V was cut by 6 bases and J by 4 bases, with 9 bases left in between. The CDR3 runs to 12 residues. Here the CDR3 reads CASSPPVETQYF. CDR3 DNA: TGTGCCAGCAGCCCTCCGGTAGAGACCCAGTACTTC.

This clonotype was recorded a few times. The rearrangement uses TRBV27 and TRBJ2-1; D possibly corresponds to TRBD1 (6 bases). The CDR3 loop spans 15 amino acids. The V gene lost 2 bases and the J gene lost 8 bases, with 16 bases spanning the gap. Germline V CDR1 and CDR2: MNHEY, SMNVEV (reference sequence). CDR3 loop: CASSLRFRGEYEQFF. CDR3 in DNA: TGTGCCAGCAGTTTACGGTTCAGGGGCGAGTATGAGCAGTTCTTC.

This rearrangement joins TRBV12-3 or TRBV12-4 to TRBJ2-3; D not certain. V lost 2 bases and J lost 2, with 5 bases in between. The CDR3 totals 13 residues. The CDR3 loop is CASSLPTTDTQYF. The CDR3 DNA is TGTGCCAGCAGTTTACCCACCACAGATACGCAGTATTTT.

J is TRBJ2-3 and V is TRBV12-3 or TRBV12-4, with unresolved D. The V end was cut by 2 bases, the J end by 2 bases, with 8 bases between. This CDR3 has 14 residues. CDR3 DNA sequence: TGTGCCAGCAGTTTATCGCAGTTCACAGATACGCAGTATTTT. Translating it yields CASSLSQFTDTQYF.

This clonotype has ten or more counts. The gene calls are TRBV12-3 or TRBV12-4 and TRBJ2-7; 9 nucleotides line up with TRBD2. This CDR3 spans 14 amino acids. V trimming: 8 bases; J trimming: 7 bases; junction bases outside the gene matches: 12. The CDR3 nucleotides are TGTGCCAGCTCCAGCGGGAGGCCCCCGGAAGAGCAGTACTTC. Translation gives CASSSGRPPEEQYF.

Ten or more counts support this clonotype. V is TRBV29-1 and J is TRBJ2-6; 7 positions agree with TRBD1. Germline loops: CDR1 SQVTM, CDR2 ANQGSEA. The CDR3 is 18 residues long. V shed 0 bases and J 3 bases; nucleotides not matched to a gene: 11. CDR3 region: CSVEERQGRALGANVLTF. In nucleotides, the CDR3 is TGCAGCGTTGAAGAGCGACAGGGTAGAGCCCTTGGGGCCAACGTCCTGACTTTC.

This clonotype has ten or more counts. The chain has TRBV12-3 or TRBV12-4 and TRBJ2-7; TRBD2 aligns across 8 bases. The CDR3 spans 14 residues. Trimming cost V 6 bases and J 3 bases; bases outside gene matches: 7. CDR3 DNA: TGTGCCAGCAGCCGACTGGGACTAGGCTACGAGCAGTACTTC. Protein product: CASSRLGLGYEQYF.

This clonotype was counted at least ten times. The J gene is TRBJ2-3, the V gene TRBV6-1; 10 bases agree with TRBD2. After removal of 8 bases from V and 4 bases from J, the junction contained 15 bases not matched to a gene. The germline V gene encodes CDR1 MNHNS and CDR2 SASEGT. The CDR3 runs 17 residues. The CDR3: CASSGLPAGGFSDTQYF. The DNA for the CDR3 is TGTGCCAGCTCGGGACTCCCAGCGGGGGGGTTCTCAGATACGCAGTATTTT.

At least ten counts were recorded for this clonotype. This chain links TRBV18 with TRBJ1-2; possibly TRBD1 for D (6 bases). Germline CDR1 and CDR2: KGHSH and LQKENI. V lost 2 bases and J lost 0, with 13 bases in between. The CDR3 extends over 16 amino acids. The CDR3 region is CASSPTGRLANYGYTF. CDR3 nucleotides: TGTGCCAGCTCACCAACAGGGAGGTTAGCTAACTATGGCTACACCTTC.

Many counts were recorded for this clonotype. V gene TRBV6-2 or TRBV6-3 combines with J gene TRBJ2-5; D is undetermined. In germline, CDR1 is MNHEY, CDR2 SVGEGT. Trimming removed 7 bases from V and 7 bases from J, with 22 bases in between. The CDR3 sequence is 15 residues long. CDR3 coding DNA: TGTGCCAGCATCTCAGTAAGGCCAGCATACGGGACCCAGTACTTC. Protein sequence: CASISVRPAYGTQYF.